This TCR beta chain was documented in a study of blood T cells in healthy people across ages. Points on this clonotype: Its target is not known.

Study-wide points: TCR beta diversity was tightly associated with the proportion of naive T cells. More naive CD4+ cells and higher diversity were found in long-lived than in aged donors.

Then a second PCR, running about 6 to 12 cycles, was carried out with a sample-barcoded 5' primer and a J-beta primer mix. TCRdb redid the calling of the 5' RACE reads with MiXCR, one entry per CDR3 protein. The data contain over a million distinct CDR3 sequences, approximately 40% of them singletons. The germline gives CDR1 ENHRY, CDR2 SYGVKD. The CDR3 spans 14 residues. With 4 bases removed from V and 2 bases from J, the gap between germline ends came to 11 bases. The receptor comes from a woman in her late teens or twenties in good health. The sample taken for sequencing was blood. The chain carries TRBV10-3 and TRBJ1-1; D possibly corresponds to TRBD1 (5 bases). The CDR3 DNA reads TGTGCCATCAGTGTTGAGGGGAGAAACACTGAAGCTTTCTTT. Encoded protein: CAISVEGRNTEAFF.